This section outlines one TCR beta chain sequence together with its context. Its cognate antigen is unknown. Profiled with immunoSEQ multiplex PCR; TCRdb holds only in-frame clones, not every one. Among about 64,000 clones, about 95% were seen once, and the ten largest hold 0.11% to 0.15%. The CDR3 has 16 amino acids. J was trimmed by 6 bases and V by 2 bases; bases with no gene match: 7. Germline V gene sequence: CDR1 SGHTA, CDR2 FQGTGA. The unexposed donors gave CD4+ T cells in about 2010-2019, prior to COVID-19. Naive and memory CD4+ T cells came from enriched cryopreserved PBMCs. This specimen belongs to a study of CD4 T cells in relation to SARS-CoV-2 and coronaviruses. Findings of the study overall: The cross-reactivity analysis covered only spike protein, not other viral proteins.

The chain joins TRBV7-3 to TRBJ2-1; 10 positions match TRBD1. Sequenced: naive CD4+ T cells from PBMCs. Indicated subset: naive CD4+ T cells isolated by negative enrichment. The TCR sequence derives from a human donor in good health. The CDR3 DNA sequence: TGTGCCAGCAGCTTAGACGGGACAGGGGATGTCAATGAGCAGTTCTTC. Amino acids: CASSLDGTGDVNEQFF.